Listed below are T cell receptor beta chains from one sample, sequenced in a study of cytomegalovirus exposure and HLA in healthy donors. Method: immunoSEQ multiplex PCR; TCRdb's copy keeps in-frame clones and lacks some. The data contain roughly 180,000 clones, 65% to 85% of them singletons. Input material: PBMCs. These TCRs come from a female donor in good health and CMV-seronegative. Each CDR3 is given with its conserved first and last residue. The D gene is left open where the match is weak. Not every row has a clone size; where given, it reads once, few, many or a size class.

clone size	D gene	J gene	V gene	CDR3 length	CDR3 protein	CDR3 DNA
.	TRBD2	TRBJ2-7	TRBV9	15	CASSSLESGGYEQYF	TGTGCCAGCAGCTCCTTGGAAAGCGGGGGCTACGAGCAGTACTTC
.	TRBD1	TRBJ2-7	TRBV28	15	CASSPRTGATYEQYF	TGTGCCAGCAGTCCCCGGACAGGGGCCACCTACGAGCAGTACTTC
.	TRBD1	TRBJ1-1	TRBV29-1	16	CSVGVTGVSSGTEAFF	TGCAGCGTTGGAGTGACAGGGGTATCGTCGGGCACTGAAGCTTTCTTT
few	TRBD1	TRBJ1-2	TRBV5-4	14	CASSPGTGVYGYTF	TGTGCCAGCAGCCCCGGGACAGGGGTATATGGCTACACCTTC
once	TRBD2	TRBJ2-1	TRBV7-2	14	CASSPSGGYNEQFF	TGTGCCAGCAGCCCTAGCGGGGGGTACAATGAGCAGTTCTTC
.	.	TRBJ2-3	TRBV7-9	14	CASPEGGTTDTQYF	TGTGCCAGCCCTGAGGGCGGGACCACAGATACGCAGTATTTT
few	TRBD2	TRBJ2-1	TRBV7-8	15	CASRKGLANLNEQFF	TGTGCCAGCCGAAAGGGACTAGCGAACCTTAATGAGCAGTTCTTC
.	.	TRBJ1-4	TRBV30	14	CAWSFGGTGEKLFF	TGTGCCTGGAGTTTTGGGGGGACGGGTGAAAAACTGTTTTTT
.	.	TRBJ2-4	TRBV2	22	CASSLFERQHINPPEAKNIQYF	TGTGCCAGCAGTTTATTTGAGCGACAGCACATCAACCCTCCGGAGGCCAAAAACATTCAGTACTTC
.	TRBD1	TRBJ2-1	TRBV19	15	CASSRPGQGGSEQFF	TGTGCCAGTAGTAGACCGGGACAGGGGGGTAGTGAGCAGTTCTTC
.	TRBD1	TRBJ1-2	TRBV29-1	11	CSVTGASGYTF	TGCAGCGTTACAGGGGCCAGTGGCTACACCTTC
.	TRBD2	TRBJ2-1	TRBV11-2	13	CASSLGGGLEQFF	TGTGCCAGCAGCTTAGGCGGGGGGTTGGAGCAGTTCTTC
.	.	TRBJ1-1	TRBV15	13	CATSRQGNTEAFF	TGTGCCACCAGCAGACAGGGGAACACTGAAGCTTTCTTT
.	TRBD1	TRBJ1-2	TRBV13	16	CASNDRGRTGLYGYTF	TGTGCCAGCAACGACCGGGGTCGGACAGGGCTGTATGGCTACACCTTC
.	TRBD1	TRBJ2-2	TRBV7-9	15	CASSLWTGGTGELFF	TGTGCCAGCAGCCTTTGGACAGGGGGCACCGGGGAGCTGTTTTTT
.	TRBD1	TRBJ1-6	TRBV5-4	15	CASSWTGGAGSPLHF	TGTGCCAGCAGCTGGACAGGGGGCGCAGGTTCACCCCTCCACTTT
once	TRBD2	TRBJ2-7	TRBV5-4	16	CASSLGSSGVLYEQYF	TGTGCCAGCAGCTTGGGGTCTAGCGGGGTACTCTACGAGCAGTACTTC
.	TRBD2	TRBJ2-1	TRBV5-1	15	CASSLLGGTYNEQFF	TGCGCCAGCAGCTTACTCGGGGGGACCTACAATGAGCAGTTCTTC
.	.	TRBJ1-1	TRBV10-3	16	CAISESPGILNTEAFF	TGTGCCATCAGTGAGTCTCCGGGGATCTTGAACACTGAAGCTTTCTTT
.	.	TRBJ2-2	TRBV7-8	11	CASSPRGELFF	TGTGCCAGCAGCCCCCGGGGGGAGCTGTTTTTT
.	.	TRBJ2-2	TRBV5-1	15	CASSSTVPNTGELFF	TGCGCCAGCAGCTCGACAGTACCGAACACCGGGGAGCTGTTTTTT
.	.	TRBJ2-1	TRBV6-5	15	CASSHPGSGVGEQFF	TGTGCCAGCAGCCACCCAGGAAGCGGAGTGGGTGAGCAGTTCTTC
.	TRBD2	TRBJ2-7	TRBV30	15	CAWSAAGGPLYEQYF	TGTGCCTGGAGTGCAGCGGGGGGGCCCCTCTACGAGCAGTACTTC
.	.	TRBJ1-5	TRBV30	15	CAWSVLGRINQPQHF	TGTGCCTGGAGTGTACTCGGCAGGATCAATCAGCCCCAGCATTTT
.	TRBD2	TRBJ2-7	TRBV15	15	CATSSTGTSVSEQYF	TGTGCCACCAGCAGCACCGGGACTAGCGTTTCCGAGCAGTACTTC
.	.	TRBJ2-7	TRBV21-1	16	CASSEGRGDGPYEQYF	TGTGCCAGCAGCGAGGGGCGGGGAGATGGGCCCTACGAGCAGTACTTC
.	.	TRBJ1-5	TRBV12-5	13	CASGFSENQPQHF	TGTGCTAGTGGATTCTCGGAGAATCAGCCCCAGCATTTT
.	TRBD1	TRBJ2-5	TRBV6-5	15	CASTPGDRDAETQYF	TGTGCCAGCACCCCCGGGGACAGGGATGCGGAGACCCAGTACTTC
.	.	TRBJ1-5	TRBV25-1	14	CASSESGANQPQHF	TGTGCCAGCAGTGAATCGGGAGCTAATCAGCCCCAGCATTTT
.	TRBD2	TRBJ2-2	TRBV2	14	CASSVTSGYGELFF	TGTGCCAGCAGTGTCACTAGCGGGTACGGGGAGCTGTTTTTT
.	.	TRBJ1-1	TRBV7-9	13	CASSLKGETEAFF	TGTGCCAGCAGCTTAAAGGGAGAAACTGAAGCTTTCTTT
.	TRBD1	TRBJ2-7	TRBV6-4	13	CASSADRGYEQYF	TGTGCCAGCAGTGCGGACAGGGGGTACGAGCAGTACTTC
.	.	TRBJ1-1	TRBV30	13	CAWTGGRNTEAFF	TGTGCCTGGACCGGTGGTAGAAACACTGAAGCTTTCTTT
.	.	TRBJ2-3	TRBV5-1	14	CASSIIEATDTQYF	TGCGCCAGCAGCATAATAGAGGCCACAGATACGCAGTATTTT
.	TRBD2	TRBJ2-1	TRBV6-1	15	CASSELAGGYNEQFF	TGTGCCAGCAGTGAACTGGCGGGAGGATACAATGAGCAGTTCTTC
.	.	TRBJ1-3	TRBV7-2	15	CASSLEAGAGNTIYF	TGTGCCAGCAGCTTAGAAGCAGGGGCTGGAAACACCATATATTTT
.	.	TRBJ2-2	TRBV6-5	13	CASRAGTGGELFF	TGTGCCAGCCGCGCAGGTACTGGCGGGGAGCTGTTTTTT
.	TRBD1	TRBJ1-1	TRBV2	15	CASSAIQGSGTEAFF	TGTGCCAGCAGTGCCATACAGGGGAGTGGCACTGAAGCTTTCTTT
.	TRBD1	TRBJ2-5	TRBV6-5	14	CASSVDRGWGTQYF	TGTGCCAGCAGTGTCGACAGGGGCTGGGGGACCCAGTACTTC
.	TRBD2	TRBJ2-2	TRBV5-1	17	CASSLVTSGIHTGELFF	TGCGCCAGCAGCTTGGTGACTAGCGGGATCCACACCGGGGAGCTGTTTTTT
.	TRBD1	TRBJ1-2	TRBV29-1	12	CSVDRGLDGYTF	TGCAGCGTAGACAGGGGGCTCGATGGCTACACCTTC
.	.	TRBJ2-7	TRBV2	12	CASSSLIYEQYF	TGTGCCAGCAGCTCCCTAATCTACGAGCAGTACTTC
.	TRBD1	TRBJ1-1	TRBV15	18	CATSSYRDRVIRDTEAFF	TGTGCCACCAGCAGTTACCGGGACAGGGTCATACGGGACACTGAAGCTTTCTTT
.	.	TRBJ2-7	TRBV12-5	13	CASGSGLSYEQYF	TGTGCTAGTGGTTCAGGGCTCTCCTACGAGCAGTACTTC
.	.	TRBJ2-7	TRBV12-5	15	CASGALLGGAYEQYF	TGTGCTAGTGGAGCTCTCCTTGGCGGGGCGTACGAGCAGTACTTC
.	.	TRBJ2-4	TRBV23-1	13	CASSRGLKNIQYF	TGCGCCAGCAGCAGGGGTTTGAAAAACATTCAGTACTTC
.	.	TRBJ2-7	TRBV14	16	CASSQDLGGIGYEQYF	TGTGCCAGCAGCCAAGATCTGGGCGGGATCGGCTACGAGCAGTACTTC
.	TRBD1	TRBJ1-5	TRBV5-5	14	CASSFKGADQPQHF	TGTGCCAGCAGCTTTAAGGGGGCAGACCAGCCCCAGCATTTT